This TCR beta chain was sequenced for a study of technical replicates of blood from several donors. Assay: immunoSEQ multiplex PCR; the TCRdb copy retains only in-frame clones and omits some. The data hold 95,000 or so clones, with approximately 95% observed a single time. Trimming pared 3 bases from V and 4 bases from J, leaving 10 bases between. Germline loops: CDR1 SGDLS, CDR2 YYNGEE. The CDR3 sequence is 13 residues long. The TCR was taken from a human donor in good health. The V call is TRBV9, the J call TRBJ1-1; maybe TRBD1 (6 bases). Sample: T cells isolated from PBMCs. The DNA for the CDR3 is TGTGCCAGCAGCGCAATACAGGGCACTGAAGCTTTCTTT. Protein product: CASSAIQGTEAFF.